Listed here is a single T cell receptor beta chain. Its antigen is still unknown. Clones were sequenced by immunoSEQ multiplex PCR, and TCRdb holds only the in-frame ones, with some missing. The sample has just over 150,000 clones, more than 85% seen once; the top ten hold 1.5%. This entry belongs to a study of T cell responses to AZD1222 COVID-19 vaccine. The germline V and J ends were trimmed by 0 bases and 9 bases, with 14 bases remaining between them. The V gene's germline CDR1 is GTSNPN and CDR2 SVGIG (reference sequence). The CDR3 contains 13 residues. Whole-study results and caveats: Once two AZD1222 doses were given, Spike-specific TCR breadth and depth went up.

V and J are TRBV30 and TRBJ1-1, with D possibly matching TRBD1 (5 bases). This receptor was taken from an adult who received the AZD1222 COVID-19 vaccine. The sequencing here drew on peripheral blood, taken 28 days after the second AZD1222 dose. This chain's CDR3 is CAWSVLGEGKAFF. The CDR3 nucleotides are TGTGCCTGGAGTGTTTTAGGGGAAGGGAAAGCTTTCTTT.